This T cell receptor beta chain came from a study of cytomegalovirus exposure and HLA in healthy donors. About the study: From HLA-typed donors, an early data release held tens of millions of unique TCRs.

Whole-study findings and limits: CMV serostatus stood as the only immune exposure information on hand. In a later analysis, CMV-associated beta chains were mostly HLA-associated, it appeared.

Points on this clone: Its target is not known.

It was with 60 Vbeta and 13 Jbeta primers that the PCR ran. Clones were sequenced by immunoSEQ multiplex PCR, and TCRdb holds only the in-frame ones, with some missing. The data hold fewer than 200,000 clones, with around 80% observed a single time. This CDR3 spans 14 amino acids. V trimming: 7 bases; J trimming: 3 bases; junction bases outside the gene matches: 6. Germline CDR1 reads MNHEY; CDR2 reads SVGAGI. The origin of this receptor is a male donor in good health and CMV-seronegative. The rearrangement joins TRBV6-5 to TRBJ1-5, with TRBD1 matching over 7 bases. Sequenced material: PBMCs. This chain's CDR3 is CASKRDSSNQPQHF. The CDR3 coding sequence is TGTGCCAGCAAGAGGGACAGCTCCAATCAGCCCCAGCATTTT.